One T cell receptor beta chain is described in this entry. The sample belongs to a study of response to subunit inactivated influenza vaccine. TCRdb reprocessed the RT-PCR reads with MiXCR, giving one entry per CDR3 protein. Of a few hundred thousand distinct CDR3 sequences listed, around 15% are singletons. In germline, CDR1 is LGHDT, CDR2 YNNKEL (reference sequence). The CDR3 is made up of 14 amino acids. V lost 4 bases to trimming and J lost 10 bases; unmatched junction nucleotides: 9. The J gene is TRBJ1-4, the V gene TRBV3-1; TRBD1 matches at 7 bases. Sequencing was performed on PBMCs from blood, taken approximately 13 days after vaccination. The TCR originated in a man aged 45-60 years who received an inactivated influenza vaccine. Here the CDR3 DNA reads TGTGCCAGCAGCCCCCAGGGGGTCGACGGAAAACTGTTTTTT. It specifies CASSPQGVDGKLFF.